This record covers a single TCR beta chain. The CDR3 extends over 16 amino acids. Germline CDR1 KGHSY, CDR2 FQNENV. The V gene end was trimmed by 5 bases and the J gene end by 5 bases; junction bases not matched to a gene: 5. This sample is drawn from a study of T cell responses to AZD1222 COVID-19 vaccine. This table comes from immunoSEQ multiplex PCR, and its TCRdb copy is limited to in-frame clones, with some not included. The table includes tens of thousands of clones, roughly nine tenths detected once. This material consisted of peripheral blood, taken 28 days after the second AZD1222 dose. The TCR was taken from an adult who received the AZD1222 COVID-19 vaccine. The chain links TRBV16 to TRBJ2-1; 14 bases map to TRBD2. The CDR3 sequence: CASSSRLAGGDNEQFF. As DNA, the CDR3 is TGTGCCAGCAGCAGTAGACTAGCGGGAGGGGACAATGAGCAGTTCTTC.